A selection of T cell receptor beta chains follows, all from one sample in a study of blood T cells in healthy people across ages. TCRdb redid the calling of the 5' RACE reads with MiXCR, one entry per CDR3 protein. In the table there are just under 550,000 distinct CDR3 sequences, under 30% of which are singletons. These data were also reused for a study on T cells of mothers and their children.

The specimen sequenced was blood. Receptors originate from a boy younger than 18 in good health. Each CDR3 is given with its conserved first and last residue. The D gene is left open where the match is weak. Not all rows give a size; the values are once, few, many and, for expanded clones, a class.

clone_size: .; v_call: TRBV15; j_call: TRBJ2-5; d_call: TRBD1; cdr3_nt: TGTGCCACCAGCAGTTTCCTTAAGGGACAGGGTGGGACCCAGTACTTC; cdr3_aa: CATSSFLKGQGGTQYF
clone_size: many; v_call: TRBV10-3; j_call: TRBJ2-1; d_call: TRBD2; cdr3_nt: TGTGCCATCGCCGGACTAGCGGGGAACAATGAGCAGTTCTTC; cdr3_aa: CAIAGLAGNNEQFF
clone_size: few; v_call: TRBV28; j_call: TRBJ2-7; d_call: TRBD1; cdr3_nt: TGTGCCAGCAGTGAACGAGACAGGGAGTTCGAGCAGTACTTC; cdr3_aa: CASSERDREFEQYF
clone_size: many; v_call: TRBV5-5; j_call: TRBJ2-1; d_call: .; cdr3_nt: TGTGCCAGCAGCCTAGGGCCACCATATAGTCTCTTC; cdr3_aa: CASSLGPPYSLF
clone_size: .; v_call: TRBV2; j_call: TRBJ1-1; d_call: .; cdr3_nt: TGTGCCAGCAGTGTTGAGGGAGCTGAAGCTTTCTTT; cdr3_aa: CASSVEGAEAFF
clone_size: .; v_call: TRBV4-3; j_call: TRBJ2-7; d_call: TRBD2; cdr3_nt: TGCACCAGCAGCCAAGAACCTAGCGGGAGTTACGAGCAGTACTTC; cdr3_aa: CTSSQEPSGSYEQYF
clone_size: few; v_call: TRBV2; j_call: TRBJ1-2; d_call: TRBD1; cdr3_nt: TGTGCCAGTGGGAGACAGGGGGGGAACTATGGCTACACCTTC; cdr3_aa: CASGRQGGNYGYTF
clone_size: .; v_call: TRBV3-1; j_call: TRBJ1-2; d_call: .; cdr3_nt: TGTGCCAGCAGCCAAGCTTCGGCAGGGCCAAGAGATGGCTACACCTTC; cdr3_aa: CASSQASAGPRDGYTF
clone_size: .; v_call: TRBV12-3/TRBV12-4; j_call: TRBJ2-3; d_call: TRBD2; cdr3_nt: TGTGCCAGCAGTTTAGGACTAGCGGGAGTGATAGATACGCAGTATTTT; cdr3_aa: CASSLGLAGVIDTQYF
clone_size: few; v_call: TRBV20-1; j_call: TRBJ2-1; d_call: TRBD2; cdr3_nt: TGCAGTGCTAGAGATCGCAGCTCGGCGGGAGGCTACAATGAGCAGTTCTTC; cdr3_aa: CSARDRSSAGGYNEQFF
clone_size: .; v_call: TRBV6-5; j_call: TRBJ1-6; d_call: TRBD1; cdr3_nt: TGTGCCAGCAGTCCGGGACAGGGAGCATATTCACCCCTCCACTTT; cdr3_aa: CASSPGQGAYSPLHF
clone_size: .; v_call: TRBV6-2/TRBV6-3; j_call: TRBJ2-2; d_call: .; cdr3_nt: TGTGCCAGCGGCCAAAAGTGGGGCGGGGAGCTGTTTTTT; cdr3_aa: CASGQKWGGELFF
clone_size: .; v_call: TRBV18; j_call: TRBJ2-2; d_call: .; cdr3_nt: TGTGCCAGCTCACCGACCGGGACAACGAACACCGGGGAGCTGTTTTTT; cdr3_aa: CASSPTGTTNTGELFF
clone_size: many; v_call: TRBV7-2; j_call: TRBJ2-5; d_call: .; cdr3_nt: TGTGCCAGCAGATCCGGGGAGACCCAGTACTTC; cdr3_aa: CASRSGETQYF
clone_size: .; v_call: TRBV20-1; j_call: TRBJ2-1; d_call: .; cdr3_nt: TGCAGTGCTAGGTCTTGGGACTCCTACAATGAGCAGTTCTTC; cdr3_aa: CSARSWDSYNEQFF
clone_size: few; v_call: TRBV9; j_call: TRBJ2-5; d_call: TRBD2; cdr3_nt: TGTGCCAGCAGCCCCAGCAGTGGGGGACTAGGGAGTGAGACCCAGTACTTC; cdr3_aa: CASSPSSGGLGSETQYF
clone_size: few; v_call: TRBV13; j_call: TRBJ2-4; d_call: .; cdr3_nt: TGTGCCAGCAGCTTACCTGAAAACATTCAGTACTTC; cdr3_aa: CASSLPENIQYF
clone_size: .; v_call: TRBV6-2/TRBV6-3; j_call: TRBJ2-7; d_call: TRBD1; cdr3_nt: TGTGCCAGCACCGGGACAGCAACCTACGAGCAGTACTTC; cdr3_aa: CASTGTATYEQYF
clone_size: .; v_call: TRBV4-1; j_call: TRBJ2-7; d_call: TRBD2; cdr3_nt: TGCGCCAGCAGCCTCGGACTAGCGGGAGTGGGCGGGCAGTACTTC; cdr3_aa: CASSLGLAGVGGQYF
clone_size: .; v_call: TRBV2; j_call: TRBJ2-1; d_call: .; cdr3_nt: TGTGCCAGCAGTGTTGAGCCGGTCTCCTACAATGAGCAGTTCTTC; cdr3_aa: CASSVEPVSYNEQFF
clone_size: few; v_call: TRBV12-3/TRBV12-4; j_call: TRBJ1-2; d_call: TRBD1; cdr3_nt: TGTGCCAGCAGTTTTACGCCACCTCCCAGGGGGCATGGCTACACCTTC; cdr3_aa: CASSFTPPPRGHGYTF
clone_size: .; v_call: TRBV24-1; j_call: TRBJ2-3; d_call: TRBD1; cdr3_nt: TGTGCCACCAGTGATCGGGACAGAACAGATACGCAGTATTTT; cdr3_aa: CATSDRDRTDTQYF
clone_size: many; v_call: TRBV28; j_call: TRBJ2-5; d_call: TRBD2; cdr3_nt: TGTGCCAGCAGACAAGGGACTAGTCATGAAGAGACCCAGTACTTC; cdr3_aa: CASRQGTSHEETQYF
clone_size: .; v_call: TRBV27; j_call: TRBJ2-5; d_call: .; cdr3_nt: TGTGCCAGTGCCGTCGTAGGGTCCCCGGGATGGGAGACCCAGTACTTC; cdr3_aa: CASAVVGSPGWETQYF
clone_size: few; v_call: TRBV5-6; j_call: TRBJ2-4; d_call: .; cdr3_nt: TGTGCCAGCAGCTTTCAGGTCATTCAGGGCATTCAGTACTTC; cdr3_aa: CASSFQVIQGIQYF
clone_size: .; v_call: TRBV28; j_call: TRBJ2-7; d_call: .; cdr3_nt: TGTGCCAGCAGTTTATTGTTCGAGAATTACGAGCAGTACTTC; cdr3_aa: CASSLLFENYEQYF
clone_size: few; v_call: TRBV20-1; j_call: TRBJ2-7; d_call: TRBD2; cdr3_nt: TGCAGTGCTAGAGATCCGAACGGGAGGGCCGGGTACGAGCAGTACTTC; cdr3_aa: CSARDPNGRAGYEQYF
clone_size: .; v_call: TRBV20-1; j_call: TRBJ1-2; d_call: .; cdr3_nt: TGCAGTGATCCGGAGGGCTACACCTTC; cdr3_aa: CSDPEGYTF
clone_size: few; v_call: TRBV20-1; j_call: TRBJ2-3; d_call: TRBD2; cdr3_nt: TGCAGTGCCAGAAAGGGACTAGCGGGGAGGGCAGATACGCAGTATTTT; cdr3_aa: CSARKGLAGRADTQYF
clone_size: few; v_call: TRBV3-1; j_call: TRBJ2-6; d_call: TRBD2; cdr3_nt: TGTGCCAGCAGCCCAAATGGACTAGCTTCTCCCTTAACTTTC; cdr3_aa: CASSPNGLASPLTF
clone_size: .; v_call: TRBV7-9; j_call: TRBJ2-5; d_call: TRBD1; cdr3_nt: TGTGCCAGCAGCCCGTCGGGACAGGGGAAACAAGAGACCCAGTACTTC; cdr3_aa: CASSPSGQGKQETQYF
clone_size: few; v_call: TRBV7-2; j_call: TRBJ1-4; d_call: .; cdr3_nt: TGTGCCAGCAGCTCGACTACAGGGTGGGAAAAACTGTTTTTT; cdr3_aa: CASSSTTGWEKLFF
clone_size: few; v_call: TRBV3-1; j_call: TRBJ2-7; d_call: TRBD2; cdr3_nt: TGTGCCAGCAGCCAAGATCTGTTGACTAGCGGGAGGTTCTACGAGCAGTACTTC; cdr3_aa: CASSQDLLTSGRFYEQYF
clone_size: .; v_call: TRBV7-2; j_call: TRBJ1-4; d_call: TRBD1; cdr3_nt: TGTGCCAGCAGCCTGGACAGGCTCAATGAAAAACTGTTTTTT; cdr3_aa: CASSLDRLNEKLFF
clone_size: few; v_call: TRBV18; j_call: TRBJ1-1; d_call: TRBD1; cdr3_nt: TGTGCCAGCTCACTTGCGGACAGGACCCTTGGAGCTTTCTTT; cdr3_aa: CASSLADRTLGAFF
clone_size: few; v_call: TRBV7-3; j_call: TRBJ2-7; d_call: .; cdr3_nt: TGTGCCAGCACCCGCGGGCAGTACTTC; cdr3_aa: CASTRGQYF
clone_size: few; v_call: TRBV9; j_call: TRBJ1-1; d_call: .; cdr3_nt: TGTGCCAGCAGCAGTGGACAGCCTAACTTTAACACTGAAGCTTTCTTT; cdr3_aa: CASSSGQPNFNTEAFF
clone_size: many; v_call: TRBV6-6; j_call: TRBJ2-3; d_call: .; cdr3_nt: TGTGCCAGCAGTTACCTAGTGGGGGCCCCGAATACGCAGTATTTT; cdr3_aa: CASSYLVGAPNTQYF
clone_size: many; v_call: TRBV5-5; j_call: TRBJ2-7; d_call: .; cdr3_nt: TGTGCCAGCAGCACAACGACAGACTCCTACGAGCAGTACTTC; cdr3_aa: CASSTTTDSYEQYF
clone_size: .; v_call: TRBV6-1; j_call: TRBJ1-4; d_call: .; cdr3_nt: TGTGCCAGCAAAGGCAGGGGAAGGGAAAAACTGTTTTTT; cdr3_aa: CASKGRGREKLFF
clone_size: few; v_call: TRBV28; j_call: TRBJ2-7; d_call: TRBD1; cdr3_nt: TGTGCCAGCAGTGTGGACAGGGGTACCTACGAGCAGTACTTC; cdr3_aa: CASSVDRGTYEQYF
clone_size: few; v_call: TRBV9; j_call: TRBJ2-1; d_call: TRBD2; cdr3_nt: TGTGCCAGCAGCGTAGGGGAGGGGCGAATTTCCTACAATGAGCAGTTCTTC; cdr3_aa: CASSVGEGRISYNEQFF
clone_size: few; v_call: TRBV18; j_call: TRBJ2-1; d_call: TRBD2; cdr3_nt: TGTGCCAGCTCACCCACCCGCGTGGGACTAGCGGGAGATGAGCAGTTCTTC; cdr3_aa: CASSPTRVGLAGDEQFF
clone_size: .; v_call: TRBV4-3; j_call: TRBJ2-5; d_call: .; cdr3_nt: TGCGCCAGCAGCCAACTAACAGGGCAACAAGAGACCCAGTACTTC; cdr3_aa: CASSQLTGQQETQYF
clone_size: .; v_call: TRBV12-3/TRBV12-4; j_call: TRBJ2-1; d_call: .; cdr3_nt: TGTGCCAGCAGCCGGACTTCCTGTGAGCAGTTCTTC; cdr3_aa: CASSRTSCEQFF